The 7 T cell receptor beta chains listed next were all sequenced from one sample in a study of blood T cell repertoires in COVID-19. TCRdb's table, derived via immunoSEQ multiplex PCR, lists solely in-frame clones and lacks some. The sample records roughly 330,000 clones, around 87% being singletons. The sample consisted of PBMCs or T cells enriched from blood (not recorded which). These receptors all come from a woman aged 30 to 39 who had recovered from COVID-19.

The V and J genes are TRBV6-5 and TRBJ2-5; TRBD2 matches 9 bases. V lost 8 bases, J lost 5 bases, and 3 bases stayed unmatched. CDR1 is MNHEY, CDR2 SVGAGI, per germline. The CDR3 loop spans 12 amino acids. CDR3 in amino acids: CASGTSRETQYF. The DNA for the CDR3 is TGTGCCAGCGGGACTAGCAGGGAGACCCAGTACTTC.

This sequence joins TRBV5-4 and TRBJ2-2, with 10 positions matching TRBD1. CDR1 and CDR2 from the germline V gene are SGHNT and YYREEE (reference sequence). V shed 4 bases, J shed 4 bases, and the junction held 4 bases outside the gene matches. This CDR3 spans 15 amino acids. This CDR3 reads CASSTDRGRTGELFF. The CDR3 DNA follows: TGTGCCAGCAGCACCGACAGGGGGCGCACCGGGGAGCTGTTTTTT.

This clone has only one observation. The chain joins TRBV4-3 to TRBJ2-2; 9 nucleotides align to TRBD2. Germline V gene lookup returns CDR1 LGHNA and CDR2 YSLEER. CDR3 length: 18 amino acids. J lost 4 bases, V lost 0 bases, and 9 bases had no gene match. The chain's CDR3 is CASSQELERGVVTGELFF. The CDR3 DNA is TGCGCCAGCAGCCAAGAGCTCGAGCGGGGGGTTGTCACCGGGGAGCTGTTTTTT.

The rearrangement links TRBV5-1 to TRBJ1-6, with D tentatively TRBD1 (5 bases). Germline V lookup: CDR1 SGHRS, CDR2 YFSETQ. CDR3 length: 15 residues. With 1 base removed from V and 7 bases from J, the gap between germline ends came to 12 bases. The CDR3 here is CASSLSGAPNSPLHF. Here the CDR3 DNA reads TGCGCCAGCAGCTTGAGTGGGGCGCCAAATTCACCCCTCCACTTT.

CDR3: CASSQAGLNYGYTF. The CDR3 DNA follows: TGTGCCAGCAGCCAGGCGGGCCTTAACTATGGCTACACCTTC. The chain links TRBV4-2 to TRBJ1-2; unclear D gene. V was trimmed by 3 bases and J by 1 base, leaving 9 bases between them. Germline lookup yields CDR1 LGHNA and CDR2 YNFKEQ. The CDR3 sequence is 14 residues long.

The chain recombines TRBV9 with TRBJ2-1; TRBD2 aligns across 8 bases. The CDR3 is made up of 16 amino acids. Germline V gene lookup returns CDR1 SGDLS and CDR2 YYNGEE. Losses at the gene ends were 4 bases for V and 0 bases for J; bases not matched to a gene: 6. The CDR3 DNA reads TGTGCCAGCAGCCCCTCGGGGGGGGCCTCCTACAATGAGCAGTTCTTC. This codes for CASSPSGGASYNEQFF.

The gene calls are TRBV4-3 and TRBJ2-2; 8 bases align to TRBD1. Trimming cost V 4 bases and J 7 bases; bases outside gene matches: 11. CDR1 is LGHNA, CDR2 YSLEER, per germline. The CDR3 extends over 16 amino acids. The CDR3 region is CASSPPGRGQGGELFF. The CDR3 DNA is TGCGCCAGCAGCCCCCCGGGCAGGGGGCAAGGCGGGGAGCTGTTTTTT.